Sequencing of this T cell receptor beta chain was carried out in a study of blood T cell repertoires in COVID-19. On the study more broadly: Acute and convalescent COVID-19 samples came from the United States, Italy and Spain. Sample material is recorded as cDNA or gDNA derived from T cells, B-cell-depleted T cells, or PBMCs.

Original methodology: Scientists estimated how many nucleated cells there were by amplifying reference gene primers. The table came from immunoSEQ multiplex PCR; TCRdb's copy has only in-frame clones and leaves some out. D and trimming come from the DNA, and the V and J calls and clone size come from that table. The data show about 200,000 clones, approximately 80% seen once. The clonotype was recovered from a human donor in a cohort sampled during active COVID-19. Input material: peripheral blood.

CDR3 sequence: CASSDANQPQHF. The CDR3 DNA reads TGTGCCAGCAGTGATGCGAATCAGCCCCAGCATTTT. The chain links TRBV2 to TRBJ1-5; D unresolved. Germline-derived CDR1 and CDR2 are SNHLY and FYNNEI. Trimming pared 3 bases from V and 4 bases from J, leaving 4 bases between. This CDR3 has 12 amino acids.